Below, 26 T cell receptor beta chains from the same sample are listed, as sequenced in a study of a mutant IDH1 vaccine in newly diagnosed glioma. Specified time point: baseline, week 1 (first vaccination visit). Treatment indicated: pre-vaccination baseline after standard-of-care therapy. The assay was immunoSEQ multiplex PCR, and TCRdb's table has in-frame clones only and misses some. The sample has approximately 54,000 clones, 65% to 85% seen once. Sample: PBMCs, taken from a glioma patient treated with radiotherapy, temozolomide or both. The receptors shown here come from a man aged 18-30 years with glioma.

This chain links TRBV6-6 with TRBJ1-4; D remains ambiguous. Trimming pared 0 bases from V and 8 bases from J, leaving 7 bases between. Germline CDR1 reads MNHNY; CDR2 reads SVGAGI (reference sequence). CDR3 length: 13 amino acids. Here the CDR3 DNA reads TGTGCCAGCAGTTACTCAACACCCGAAAAACTGTTTTTT. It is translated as CASSYSTPEKLFF.

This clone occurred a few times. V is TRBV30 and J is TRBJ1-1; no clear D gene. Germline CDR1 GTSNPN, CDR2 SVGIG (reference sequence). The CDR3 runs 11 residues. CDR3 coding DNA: TGTGCTGTCGAGCGAGACACTGAAGCTTTCTTT. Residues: CAVERDTEAFF.

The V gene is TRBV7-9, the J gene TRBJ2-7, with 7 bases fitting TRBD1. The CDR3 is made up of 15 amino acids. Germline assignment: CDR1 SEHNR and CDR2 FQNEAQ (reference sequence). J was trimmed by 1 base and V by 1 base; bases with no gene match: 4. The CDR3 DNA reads TGTGCCAGCAGCTTAGGACAGGGTAATTCCTACGAGCAGTACTTC. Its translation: CASSLGQGNSYEQYF.

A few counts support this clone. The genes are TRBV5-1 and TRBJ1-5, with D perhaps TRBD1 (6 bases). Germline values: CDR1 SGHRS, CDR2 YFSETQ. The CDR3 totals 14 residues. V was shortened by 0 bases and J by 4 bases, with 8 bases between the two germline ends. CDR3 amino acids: CASSLGQENQPQHF. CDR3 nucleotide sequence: TGCGCCAGCAGCTTGGGACAGGAAAATCAGCCCCAGCATTTT.

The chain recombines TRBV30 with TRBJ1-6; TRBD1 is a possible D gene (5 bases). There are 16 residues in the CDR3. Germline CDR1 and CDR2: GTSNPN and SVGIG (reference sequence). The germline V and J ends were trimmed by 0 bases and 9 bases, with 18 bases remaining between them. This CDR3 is CAWSVMSLRGFSPLHF. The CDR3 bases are TGTGCCTGGAGTGTAATGTCGCTAAGGGGCTTTTCACCCCTCCACTTT.

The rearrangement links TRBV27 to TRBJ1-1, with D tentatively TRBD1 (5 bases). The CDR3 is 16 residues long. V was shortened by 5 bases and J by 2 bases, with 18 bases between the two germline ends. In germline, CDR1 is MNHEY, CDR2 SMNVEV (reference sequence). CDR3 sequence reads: CASSPRRATANTEAFF. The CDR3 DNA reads TGTGCCAGCAGTCCCAGAAGGGCGACAGCCAACACTGAAGCTTTCTTT.

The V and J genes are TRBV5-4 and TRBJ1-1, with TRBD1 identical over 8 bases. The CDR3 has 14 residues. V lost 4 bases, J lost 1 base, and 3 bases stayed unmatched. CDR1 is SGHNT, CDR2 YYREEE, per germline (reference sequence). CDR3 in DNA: TGTGCCAGCAGCGCAGGGACAGGGAACACTGAAGCTTTCTTT. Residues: CASSAGTGNTEAFF.

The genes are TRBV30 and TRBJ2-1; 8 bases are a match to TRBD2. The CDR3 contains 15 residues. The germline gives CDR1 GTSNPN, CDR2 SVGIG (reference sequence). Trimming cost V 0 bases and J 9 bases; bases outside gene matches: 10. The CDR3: CAWSVVAGFTTEQFF. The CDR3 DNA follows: TGTGCCTGGAGTGTAGTAGCGGGGTTTACAACTGAGCAGTTCTTC.

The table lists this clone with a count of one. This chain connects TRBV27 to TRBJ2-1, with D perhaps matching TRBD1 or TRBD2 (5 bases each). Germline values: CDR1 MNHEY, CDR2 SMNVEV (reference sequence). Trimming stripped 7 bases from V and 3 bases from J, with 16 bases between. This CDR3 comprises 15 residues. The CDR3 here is CASTRRDAYYNEQFF. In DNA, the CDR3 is TGTGCCAGCACCAGACGGGACGCATACTACAATGAGCAGTTCTTC.

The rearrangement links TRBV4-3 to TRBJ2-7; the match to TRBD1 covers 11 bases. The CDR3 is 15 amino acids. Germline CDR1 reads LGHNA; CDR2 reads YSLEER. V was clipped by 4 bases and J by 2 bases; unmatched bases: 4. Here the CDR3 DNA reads TGCGCCAGCAGCCCCCGGACAGGGGGCACCTACGAGCAGTACTTC. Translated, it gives CASSPRTGGTYEQYF.

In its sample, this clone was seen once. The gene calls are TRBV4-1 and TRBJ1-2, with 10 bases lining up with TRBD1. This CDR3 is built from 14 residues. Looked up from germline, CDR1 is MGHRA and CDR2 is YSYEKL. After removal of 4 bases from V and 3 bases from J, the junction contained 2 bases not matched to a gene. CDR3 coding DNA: TGCGCCAGCAGCCGACAGGGGGCTGACTATGGCTACACCTTC. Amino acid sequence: CASSRQGADYGYTF.

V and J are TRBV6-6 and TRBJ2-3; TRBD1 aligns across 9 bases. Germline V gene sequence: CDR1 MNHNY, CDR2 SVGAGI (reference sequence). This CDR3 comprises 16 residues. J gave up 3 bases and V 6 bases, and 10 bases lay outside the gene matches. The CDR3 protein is CASSSGTGRVTDTQYF. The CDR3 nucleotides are TGTGCCAGCAGCTCCGGGACAGGGAGGGTGACAGATACGCAGTATTTT.

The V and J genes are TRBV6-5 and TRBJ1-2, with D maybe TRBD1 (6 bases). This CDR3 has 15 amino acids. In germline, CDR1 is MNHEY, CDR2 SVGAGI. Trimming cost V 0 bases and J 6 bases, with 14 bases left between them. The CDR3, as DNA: TGTGCCAGCAGTTACTCCTACTGGGGGGCCGATGGCTACACCTTC. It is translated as CASSYSYWGADGYTF.

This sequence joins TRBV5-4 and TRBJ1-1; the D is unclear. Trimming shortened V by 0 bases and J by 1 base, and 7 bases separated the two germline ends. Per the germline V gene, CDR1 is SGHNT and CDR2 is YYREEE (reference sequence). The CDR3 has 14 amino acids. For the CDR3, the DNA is TGTGCCAGCAGCTTGGGGCAGGCGAACACTGAAGCTTTCTTT. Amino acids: CASSLGQANTEAFF.

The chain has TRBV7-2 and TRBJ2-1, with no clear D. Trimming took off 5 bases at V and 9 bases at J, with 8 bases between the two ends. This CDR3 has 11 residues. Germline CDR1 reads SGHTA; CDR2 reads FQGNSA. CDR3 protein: CASSLWGEQFF. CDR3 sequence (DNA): TGTGCCAGCAGCCTGTGGGGTGAGCAGTTCTTC.

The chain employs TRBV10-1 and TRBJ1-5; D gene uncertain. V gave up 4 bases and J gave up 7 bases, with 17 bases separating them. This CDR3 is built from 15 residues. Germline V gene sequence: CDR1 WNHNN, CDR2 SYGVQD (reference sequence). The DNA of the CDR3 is TGCGCCAGCAGTGCCCAAAAGGGCGTTGAACAGCCCCAGCATTTT. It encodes CASSAQKGVEQPQHF.

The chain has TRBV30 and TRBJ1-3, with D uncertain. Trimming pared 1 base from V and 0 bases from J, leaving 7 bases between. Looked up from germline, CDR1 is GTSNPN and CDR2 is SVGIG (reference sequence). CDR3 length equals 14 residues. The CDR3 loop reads CAWSGPYSGNTIYF. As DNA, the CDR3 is TGTGCCTGGAGTGGCCCCTACTCTGGAAACACCATATATTTT.

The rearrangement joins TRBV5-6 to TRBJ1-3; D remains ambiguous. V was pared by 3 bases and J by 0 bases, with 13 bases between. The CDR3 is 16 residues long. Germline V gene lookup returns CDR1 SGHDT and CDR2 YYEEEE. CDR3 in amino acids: CASSSPTSFSGNTIYF. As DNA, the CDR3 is TGTGCCAGCAGCTCCCCAACCTCTTTCTCTGGAAACACCATATATTTT. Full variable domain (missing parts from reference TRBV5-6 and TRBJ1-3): DAGVTQSPTHLIKTRGQQVTLRCSPKSGHDTVSWYQQALGQGPQFIFQYYEEEERQRGNFPDRFSGHQFPNYSSELNVNALLLGDSALYLCASSSPTSFSGNTIYFGEGSWLTVV.

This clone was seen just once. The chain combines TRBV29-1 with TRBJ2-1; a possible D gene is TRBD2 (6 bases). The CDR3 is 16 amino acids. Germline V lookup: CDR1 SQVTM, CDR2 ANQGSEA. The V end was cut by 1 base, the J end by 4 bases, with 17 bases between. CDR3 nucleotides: TGCAGCGTTGAAGGCGGCCCGGGAGAGGGGTACAATGAGCAGTTCTTC. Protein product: CSVEGGPGEGYNEQFF.

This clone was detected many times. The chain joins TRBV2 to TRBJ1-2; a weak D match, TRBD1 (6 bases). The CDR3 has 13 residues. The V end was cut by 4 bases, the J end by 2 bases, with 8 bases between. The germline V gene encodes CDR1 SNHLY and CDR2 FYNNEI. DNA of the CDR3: TGTGCCAGCAGTGTGGACAGAAACTATGGCTACACCTTC. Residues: CASSVDRNYGYTF. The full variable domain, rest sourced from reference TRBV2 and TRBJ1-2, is EPEVTQTPSHQVTQMGQEVILRCVPISNHLYFYWYRQILGQKVEFLVSFYNNEISEKSEIFDDQFSVERPDGSNFTLKIRSTKLEDSAMYFCASSVDRNYGYTFGSGTRLTVV.

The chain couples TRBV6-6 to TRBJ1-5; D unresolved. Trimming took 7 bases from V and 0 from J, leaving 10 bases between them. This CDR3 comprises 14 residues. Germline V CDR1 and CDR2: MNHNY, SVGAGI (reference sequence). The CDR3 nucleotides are TGTGCCAGCACTCAACGGGCTAGCAATCAGCCCCAGCATTTT. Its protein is CASTQRASNQPQHF.

CDR3 sequence: CASSPPEGAGEQYF. CDR3 coding DNA: TGTGCCAGCTCACCACCGGAGGGGGCGGGGGAGCAGTACTTC. V and J are TRBV18 and TRBJ2-7, with D maybe TRBD1 (7 bases). The germline V gene encodes CDR1 KGHSH and CDR2 LQKENI. V was pared by 0 bases and J by 7 bases, with 13 bases between. CDR3 size: 14 residues.

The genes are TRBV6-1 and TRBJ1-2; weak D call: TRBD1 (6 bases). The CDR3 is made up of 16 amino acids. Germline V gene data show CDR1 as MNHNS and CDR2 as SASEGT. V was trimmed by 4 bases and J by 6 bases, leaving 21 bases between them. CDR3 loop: CASSVRSVGGIDGYTF. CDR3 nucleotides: TGTGCCAGCAGTGTGAGATCGGTGGGGGGCATAGATGGCTACACCTTC.

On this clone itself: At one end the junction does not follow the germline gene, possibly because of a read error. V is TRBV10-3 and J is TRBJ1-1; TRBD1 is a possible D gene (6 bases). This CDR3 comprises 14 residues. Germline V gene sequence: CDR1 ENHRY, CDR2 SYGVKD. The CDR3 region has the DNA TGTGCCATCAGGGGGGACACCCTGAACGCTGAAGCTTTCTTT. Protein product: CAIRGDTLNAEAFF.

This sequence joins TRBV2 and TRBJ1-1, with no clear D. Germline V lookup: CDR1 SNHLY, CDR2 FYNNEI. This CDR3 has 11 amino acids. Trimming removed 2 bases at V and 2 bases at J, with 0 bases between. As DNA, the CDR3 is TGTGCCAGCAGTGAAAACACTGAAGCTTTCTTT. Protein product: CASSENTEAFF.

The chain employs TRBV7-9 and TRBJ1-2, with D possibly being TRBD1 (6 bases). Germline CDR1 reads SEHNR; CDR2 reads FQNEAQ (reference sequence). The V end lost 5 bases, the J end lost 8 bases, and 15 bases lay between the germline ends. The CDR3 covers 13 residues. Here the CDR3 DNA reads TGTGCCAGCAGCCGCTCTACAGGGAGCGGCTACACCTTC. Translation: CASSRSTGSGYTF.